The 18 T cell receptor beta chains given below trace back to one sample, sequenced in a study of cytomegalovirus exposure and HLA in healthy donors. With 60 Vbeta and 13 Jbeta primers, the PCR was carried out. Clones were read by immunoSEQ multiplex PCR, and TCRdb kept only the in-frame ones, dropping some. In the table there are 85,000 to 100,000 clones, around nine tenths of which are singletons. Sequenced material: PBMCs. Source of these receptors: a man aged 25 to 40 in good health and CMV-seropositive.

The chain employs TRBV6-1 and TRBJ2-1, with TRBD2 identical over 12 bases. Germline-derived CDR1 and CDR2 are MNHNS and SASEGT. The CDR3 has 15 residues. Trimming at V came to 6 bases and at J to 0 bases, leaving 0 bases not matched to a gene. Written as DNA, the CDR3 is TGTGCCAGCAGGACTAGCGGGAGCTCCTACAATGAGCAGTTCTTC. Residues: CASRTSGSSYNEQFF.

The V and J genes are TRBV7-9 and TRBJ1-2, with 11 bases identical to TRBD1. Looked up from germline, CDR1 is SEHNR and CDR2 is FQNEAQ (reference sequence). This CDR3 spans 14 amino acids. J gave up 8 bases and V 2 bases, and 4 bases lay outside the gene matches. In DNA, the CDR3 is TGTGCCAGCAGCTTACCGGACAGGGGGCAAGGCTACACCTTC. It translates to CASSLPDRGQGYTF.

The chain joins TRBV2 to TRBJ2-3, with D perhaps TRBD1 (6 bases). V lost 4 bases and J 4 bases, leaving 12 bases between the germline ends. From germline, CDR1 is SNHLY and CDR2 FYNNEI. The CDR3 consists of 14 residues. The CDR3 here is CASSVVGAADTQYF. CDR3 nucleotide sequence: TGTGCCAGCAGTGTTGTGGGGGCCGCAGATACGCAGTATTTT.

This chain connects TRBV5-4 to TRBJ1-4; TRBD1 agrees at 8 bases. This CDR3 is 16 amino acids long. Germline CDR1 reads SGHNT; CDR2 reads YYREEE (reference sequence). Trimming cost V 2 bases and J 7 bases; bases outside gene matches: 10. The CDR3 here is CASSFDRAGGTEKLFF. The DNA for the CDR3 is TGTGCCAGCAGCTTCGATCGGGCAGGGGGCACTGAAAAACTGTTTTTT.

This clone was counted a single time. CDR3 in DNA: TGTGCCAGCAGCCAAGAGACAGGGGCTGCCGAGCAGTACTTC. This sequence encodes CASSQETGAAEQYF. The chain links TRBV4-2 to TRBJ2-7; 8 bases align to TRBD1. V dropped 0 bases and J dropped 6; count of bases not matched to a gene: 4. This CDR3 region has 14 residues. Looked up from germline, CDR1 is LGHNA and CDR2 is YNFKEQ.

In nucleotides, the CDR3 is TGTGCCAGCAGACCCTCTAAAACTAACTATGGCTACACCTTC. This gives the protein CASRPSKTNYGYTF. The rearrangement uses TRBV6-5 and TRBJ1-2; no clear D gene. This CDR3 has 14 residues. V lost 6 bases, J lost 0 bases, and 11 bases lay in between. The germline V gene encodes CDR1 MNHEY and CDR2 SVGAGI.

This chain joins TRBV18 and TRBJ1-2; D perhaps matches TRBD1 (6 bases). Germline assignment: CDR1 KGHSH and CDR2 LQKENI. V lost 3 bases, J lost 1 base, and 15 bases lay in between. This CDR3 contains 16 residues. CDR3 sequence reads: CASSPQGQTFNYGYTF. The CDR3 region has the DNA TGTGCCAGCTCACCTCAAGGACAGACCTTTAACTATGGCTACACCTTC.

The rearrangement uses TRBV11-2 and TRBJ2-5; 15 nucleotides agree with TRBD2. The CDR3 has 15 amino acids. Germline V lookup: CDR1 SGHAT, CDR2 FQNNGV. The J segment lost 4 bases and the V segment lost 5 bases, leaving 2 bases of the junction unmatched. Here the CDR3 DNA reads TGTGCCAGCAGCACGGGACTAGCGGGAGGAGAGACCCAGTACTTC. Translated: CASSTGLAGGETQYF.

The V gene is TRBV30, the J gene TRBJ1-3; D is unclear. CDR3 length: 15 residues. The germline V gene encodes CDR1 GTSNPN and CDR2 SVGIG (reference sequence). The V gene lost 4 bases and the J gene lost 0 bases, with 13 bases spanning the gap. The CDR3 coding sequence is TGTGCCTGGACCGTGAGTCCGCTCTCTGGAAACACCATATATTTT. Its protein is CAWTVSPLSGNTIYF.

The chain carries TRBV5-1 and TRBJ2-3, with D hard to call. CDR1 and CDR2 from the germline V gene are SGHRS and YFSETQ. The CDR3 is 16 amino acids. V was trimmed by 1 base and J by 2 bases, leaving 14 bases between them. The CDR3 DNA follows: TGCGCCAGCAGCTTGCGTGAGCTGGGCAACACAGATACGCAGTATTTT. Its translation: CASSLRELGNTDTQYF.

This chain uses TRBV15 with TRBJ2-7; 7 bases are shared with TRBD2. The junction had 4 bases not matched to a gene; V was cut back by 2 bases and J by 3 bases. This CDR3 is 14 amino acids long. Looked up from germline, CDR1 is LNHNV and CDR2 is YYDKDF (reference sequence). CDR3 loop: CATSRSRTSYEQYF. CDR3 coding DNA: TGTGCCACCAGCAGATCACGGACTAGCTACGAGCAGTACTTC.

The V call is TRBV7-2, the J call TRBJ2-5; D is perhaps TRBD1 (6 bases). The CDR3 runs 15 residues. V dropped 7 bases and J dropped 2 bases, with 17 bases sitting between them. Germline V lookup: CDR1 SGHTA, CDR2 FQGNSA. The CDR3 sequence is CASNPQGLGQETQYF. The CDR3 DNA is TGTGCCAGCAACCCACAGGGATTGGGTCAAGAGACCCAGTACTTC.

The chain recombines TRBV5-4 with TRBJ2-2; TRBD2 matches at 11 bases. The CDR3 is made up of 19 amino acids. CDR1 is SGHNT, CDR2 YYREEE, per germline (reference sequence). The J segment lost 7 bases and the V segment lost 2 bases, leaving 16 bases of the junction unmatched. DNA of the CDR3: TGTGCCAGCAGCTTCCTTCTTTTAGCGGGAGGGCCTTCCGTCGGGGAGCTGTTTTTT. Amino acids: CASSFLLLAGGPSVGELFF.

J is TRBJ2-5 and V is TRBV2; 10 positions agree with TRBD1. With the DNA end fitting TRBJ2-7 better, the J assignment may be wrong. The germline gives CDR1 SNHLY, CDR2 FYNNEI. This CDR3 spans 15 amino acids. CDR3 sequence (DNA): TGTGCCAGCAGTGTCCCGGGACAGGGGTGGAACGAGCAGTACTTC. Amino acids: CASSVPGQGWNEQYF.

This clone was observed once. The V call is TRBV5-1, the J call TRBJ2-1; 8 bases map to TRBD1. Germline V gene data show CDR1 as SGHRS and CDR2 as YFSETQ. V lost 3 bases and J lost 6; bases outside the gene matches: 11. This CDR3 has 16 amino acids. CDR3 DNA sequence: TGCGCCAGCAGCTGGCCTCAGGGGGCCACTCTCAATGAGCAGTTCTTC. Translating gives CASSWPQGATLNEQFF.

The chain is built from TRBV6-5 and TRBJ2-7; TRBD1 might be the D (7 bases). V lost 6 bases, J lost 2 bases, and 14 bases lay in between. The germline V gene encodes CDR1 MNHEY and CDR2 SVGAGI. This CDR3 contains 14 residues. The DNA for the CDR3 is TGTGCCAGCAGCCACGGGGGACAGACCTACGAGCAGTACTTC. Amino acid sequence: CASSHGGQTYEQYF.

This sequence joins TRBV15 and TRBJ2-7; D gene ambiguous. The CDR3 is 15 amino acids. Trimming stripped 1 base from V and 7 bases from J, with 17 bases between. Per germline, CDR1 LNHNV and CDR2 YYDKDF (reference sequence). The CDR3 coding sequence is TGTGCCACCAGCAGAGGACAAGTATTTCCCAGGGAGCAGTACTTC. Encoded protein: CATSRGQVFPREQYF.

The chain uses TRBV18 and TRBJ2-3, with D perhaps matching TRBD2 (6 bases). This CDR3 spans 16 amino acids. Per the germline V gene, CDR1 is KGHSH and CDR2 is LQKENI. Trimming stripped 1 base from V and 0 bases from J, with 11 bases between. This CDR3 reads CASSPRPGTSTDTQYF. CDR3 sequence (DNA): TGTGCCAGCTCACCACGCCCAGGGACTAGCACAGATACGCAGTATTTT. The full variable domain, rest sourced from reference TRBV18 and TRBJ2-3, is NAGVMQNPRHLVRRRGQEARLRCSPMKGHSHVYWYRQLPEEGLKFMVYLQKENIIDESGMPKERFSAEFPKEGPSILRIQQVVRGDSAAYFCASSPRPGTSTDTQYFGPGTRLTVL.